The 2 T cell receptor beta chains listed next were all sequenced from one sample in a study of T cells in Graves' hyperthyroidism and ophthalmopathy. It was RNA transcripts that yielded the amplified TCR beta CDR3 regions. The HTBI primer set was used in a first-round RT-PCR of the TCR CDR3. TCRdb re-analysed the multiplex PCR reads in MiXCR, keeping a single row per CDR3 protein. The table includes 600,000 to 800,000 distinct CDR3 sequences, around a third detected once. Sequenced sample: blood. Receptors originate from a woman between 40 and 50 years old with Graves' hyperthyroidism.

In its sample, this clonotype was seen many times. The rearrangement joins TRBV10-3 to TRBJ2-6, with 9 bases that match TRBD2. The CDR3 spans 17 residues. From germline, CDR1 is ENHRY and CDR2 SYGVKD. J gave up 2 bases and V 4 bases, and 6 bases lay outside the gene matches. The CDR3 reads CAISGNSGGTGANVLTF. CDR3 nucleotide sequence: TGTGCCATCAGTGGGAATAGCGGGGGAACTGGGGCCAACGTCCTGACTTTC.

This clonotype was observed a handful of times. This may come from a read error, since a much larger clone is one base off. This chain links TRBV10-3 with TRBJ1-5; 7 bases match TRBD1. The germline gives CDR1 ENHRY, CDR2 SYGVKD. Germline trimming cut 8 bases from V and 4 bases from J; bases unmatched to any gene: 5. The CDR3 covers 13 residues. The CDR3 DNA reads as TGTGCCATCCGACAGGGACTGAATCAGCCCCAGCATTTT. Translating gives CAIRQGLNQPQHF.